This T cell receptor (beta chain) was documented in a study of T-cell reconstitution after alpha-beta-depleted transplantation in children. Comment on this clonotype: A read error may account for a junction end that differs from germline.

Germline loops: CDR1 SSHAT, CDR2 FNYEAQ (reference sequence). This CDR3 comprises 14 residues. Preparation of the TCRbeta library was carried out with unique molecular identifiers. MiXCR, run by TCRdb on the PCR reads, gives a single entry per CDR3 protein. The repertoire holds about 610,000 distinct CDR3 sequences, with over 9.5% as singletons. The chain employs TRBV7-7 and TRBJ2-5; tentatively, D is TRBD2 (5 bases). This specimen consisted of PBMCs from the stem cell graft donor, obtained from the stem cell graft. This clonotype was sampled from a human donor who donated a stem cell graft to a child with acute myeloid leukemia. Here the CDR3 reads CASSPTGPGETQYF. In DNA form, the CDR3 reads TGTGCTAGCAGCCCAACCGGGCCGGGGGAGACCCAGTACTTC.